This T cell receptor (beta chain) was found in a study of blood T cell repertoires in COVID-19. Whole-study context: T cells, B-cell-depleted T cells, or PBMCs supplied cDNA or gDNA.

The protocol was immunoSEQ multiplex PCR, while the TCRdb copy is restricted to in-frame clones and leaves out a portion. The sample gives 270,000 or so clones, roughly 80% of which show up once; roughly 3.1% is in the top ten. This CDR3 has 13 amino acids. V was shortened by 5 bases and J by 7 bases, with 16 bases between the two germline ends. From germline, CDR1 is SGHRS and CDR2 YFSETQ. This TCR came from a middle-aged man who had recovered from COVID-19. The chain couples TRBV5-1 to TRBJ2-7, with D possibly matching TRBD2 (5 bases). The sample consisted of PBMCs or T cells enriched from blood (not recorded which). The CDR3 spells CASSVSSPGEQYF. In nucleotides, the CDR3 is TGCGCCAGCAGTGTATCCTCACCGGGGGAGCAGTACTTC.